This record covers a single T cell receptor (beta chain). Its antigen is not identified. Here immunoSEQ multiplex PCR was the method, and the copy in TCRdb shows in-frame clones only, minus some. In the table there are over 100,000 clones, approximately 93% of which are singletons. The data belong to a study of graft-versus-host responses after intestinal transplantation. The V and J ends lost 1 base and 6 bases respectively, with 6 bases between them. From germline, CDR1 is LGHNA and CDR2 YNFKEQ. The CDR3 extends over 12 amino acids. Sequences were derived from unstimulated CD8+ T cells sorted from spleen or lymph node cells, sampled before transplant. The sequence was obtained from a human donor who was the organ donor for an intestinal transplant. The chain is built from TRBV4-2 and TRBJ1-2; D not certain. The CDR3 sequence: CASSQGSDGYTF. The CDR3, as DNA: TGTGCCAGCAGCCAAGGTTCAGATGGCTACACCTTC.